This record covers a single T cell receptor beta chain. The antigen it recognizes is unknown. One base away there is no much larger clone; base qualities are not given. V loses 7 bases, J loses 7 bases, and the germline ends lie 16 bases apart. From cysteine to phenylalanine, the CDR3 is 13 amino acids long. Only CDR3 DNA is held: 39 bases, read in frame from base 1. This sample was included in a study of T-cell memory formation after mild COVID-19 (dated by TCRdb to 2020 to 2023). Notes on the research overall: Most TCR sequence clusters were specific to one of the two donors. In two donors, T-cell clones that expanded and contracted after mild COVID-19 were followed by sequencing TCRalpha and TCRbeta repertoires longitudinally. Two young, previously healthy adult volunteers, one female and one male, were included in the cohort. Broader findings and caveats from the paper: Some responding clones were found in pre-infection memory, which suggests that pre-existing cross-reactive memory T cells took part in the SARS-CoV-2 response. Balanced CD4/CD8 phenotypes were observed for clones contracting from day 15 to 85, whereas a bias towards CD4+ was observed for a second wave of clones expanding from day 15 to 37. The study covered only a couple of mild cases, and larger cohorts including severe cases with pre-infection samples were considered necessary. Contracting CD4+ clones turned up mainly in the CM and EM memory subsets, whereas EMRA was where CD8+ clones were enriched. SARS-CoV-2 specificity was not confirmed for the second-wave clones peaking on day 37.

Ficoll-Paque density gradient centrifugation was used to isolate PBMCs. Data came from an Illumina NovaSeq 6000. TCRalpha and TCRbeta cDNA libraries were constructed by 5'RACE with constant-segment primers, with sample barcodes and unique molecular identifiers being introduced. RNA was extracted from every sample with Trizol reagent. Libraries were amplified in two PCR steps, with a second sample barcode and Illumina TruSeq adapters added in the second step. Sequencing of libraries was performed on an Illumina NovaSeq with 2 x 150 bp paired-end reads. The authors' analysis ran thus. With migec v1.2.7, reads were demultiplexed and then collapsed into UMI-guided consensus sequences. With mixcr v2.1.11, UMI consensuses were aligned to TRA and TRB V and J templates and assembled into clonotypes. Expanded or contracted clonotypes were those called significant by both edgeR and NoisET, with noise models trained on biological replicates. For edgeR calls, the thresholds were a false discovery rate-adjusted p below 0.01 and a log2 fold-change of 1. As an exploratory analysis of dynamics, PCA with hierarchical clustering was applied to max-normalized trajectories of the 1000 most abundant clonotypes. Each responding clone was given a CD4 or CD8 phenotype based on the CD4+ and CD8+ repertoires, which had been sequenced separately. TCRdb reanalyzed the raw reads on its own, using fastp at Q25 for trimming and MiXCR for clone calling, and kept in-frame beta chains. When rows share a CDR3 protein, they turn into one entry using the most common DNA and genes. The V and J calls were not made by the authors but by TCRdb's processing. The sample records about 340,000 distinct CDR3 sequences, approximately 14% of which are singletons. The ten largest clones take up around a fifth of the sample.

The receptor was isolated from a man aged 18 to 30 who had mild COVID-19 (a few samples of this study predate the infection). The sample titles of this study are shuffled in the database, so cell type and time point are left out; the donor was told from shared clones. Sequenced: PBMCs or a T cell subset sorted from them (not recorded which). The rearrangement joined TRBV12-3 or TRBV12-4 to TRBJ1-2; the best D guess is TRBD1, with 5 bases matching. DNA sequence: TGTGCCAGCACCCAGGGTCAGTGGGGTGGCTACACCTTC. Its translation is CASTQGQWGGYTF.